These 12 T cell receptor beta chains originate from one sample sequenced in a study of blood T cell repertoires in COVID-19 (dated by TCRdb to the early 2020s). The receptor library was made with the immunoSEQ multiplex PCR assay. TCRdb obtained this table from immuneACCESS and retained in-frame rearrangements with V and J assigned. These tables miss some clones; where compared with another copy, unresolved V genes account for less than half of the shortfall, and the remainder is unexplained. In this sample the table shows some 250,000 clones, 75% to 90% of which occur a single time. Less than 2.5% of the sample is held by the ten biggest clonotypes. The specimen sequenced was PBMCs or T cells enriched from blood (not recorded which). The receptors originated from a woman between 50 and 59 years old who had recovered from COVID-19.

This chain links TRBV21-1 with TRBJ2-5; the D call of TRBD2 is as the table states it, not checked on the DNA. TRBV21-1 is recorded as a pseudogene. This CDR3 comprises 15 residues. The DNA for the CDR3 is TGTGCCAGCAGCGCCACCCCGAGAGGCAGAGTGGCCCAGTACTTC. Amino acid sequence: CASSATPRGRVAQYF.

This rearrangement joins TRBV18 to TRBJ1-2; TRBD1 matches at 10 bases. V dropped 2 bases and J dropped 8; count of bases not matched to a gene: 5. Germline V lookup: CDR1 KGHSH, CDR2 LQKENI. This CDR3 is 14 amino acids long. The CDR3 loop reads CASSPDGTGVGYTF. CDR3 coding DNA: TGTGCCAGCTCACCAGACGGGACAGGGGTCGGCTACACCTTC. Combining the CDR3 with reference TRBV18 and TRBJ1-2 gives the whole variable domain NAGVMQNPRHLVRRRGQEARLRCSPMKGHSHVYWYRQLPEEGLKFMVYLQKENIIDESGMPKERFSAEFPKEGPSILRIQQVVRGDSAAYFCASSPDGTGVGYTFGSGTRLTVV.

The V call is TRBV6-5, the J call TRBJ2-1; TRBD1 matches at 8 bases. The CDR3 is 14 residues long. Germline CDR1 is MNHEY and CDR2 is SVGAGI. V was clipped by 4 bases and J by 6 bases; unmatched bases: 5. The CDR3 sequence is CASSLGQVINEQFF. In nucleotides, the CDR3 is TGTGCCAGCAGTTTGGGACAGGTCATCAATGAGCAGTTCTTC.

The rearrangement links TRBV2 to TRBJ2-1; TRBD1 is a possible D gene (6 bases). V gave up 4 bases and J gave up 1 base, with 11 bases separating them. Germline V gene data show CDR1 as SNHLY and CDR2 as FYNNEI. This CDR3 contains 15 residues. CDR3 sequence: CASSARGRSYNEQFF. CDR3 DNA sequence: TGTGCCAGCAGTGCCAGGGGTAGGTCCTACAATGAGCAGTTCTTC.

In this sample, this clone turned up a few times. The chain recombines TRBV28 with TRBJ2-5; 8 nucleotides match TRBD2. V trimming: 5 bases; J trimming: 0 bases; junction bases outside the gene matches: 2. Per germline, CDR1 MDHEN and CDR2 SYDVKM. CDR3 length: 14 residues. The CDR3 loop reads CASSTGGYQETQYF. CDR3 in DNA: TGTGCCAGCAGTACGGGGGGGTACCAAGAGACCCAGTACTTC.

V usage is TRBV4-1 and J usage is TRBJ2-3; 9 nucleotides agree with TRBD2. The V segment lost 0 bases and the J segment 6 bases; nucleotides outside the gene matches: 4. Germline V CDR1 and CDR2: MGHRA, YSYEKL. CDR3 size: 15 residues. The CDR3 coding sequence is TGCGCCAGCAGCCAAGAACAAGCGGGAGGCGATACGCAGTATTTT. Translation gives CASSQEQAGGDTQYF.

The chain is built from TRBV7-2 and TRBJ1-4; D may be TRBD1 (6 bases). CDR1 SGHTA and CDR2 FQGNSA come from the germline V gene. Trimming removed 2 bases at V and 7 bases at J, with 14 bases between. The CDR3 length is 15 residues. In nucleotides, the CDR3 is TGTGCCAGCAGCTTAAACGGGGGGGCAGGTGAAAAACTGTTTTTT. It specifies CASSLNGGAGEKLFF.

The chain couples TRBV24-1 to TRBJ1-3, with D unresolved. This CDR3 is 18 amino acids long. V shed 3 bases and J shed 4 bases, with 21 bases lying between them. Germline V lookup: CDR1 KGHDR, CDR2 SFDVKD. The CDR3 region is CATSDPRSVPRSGNTIYF. CDR3 DNA sequence: TGTGCCACCAGTGATCCCAGAAGTGTACCCAGGTCAGGAAACACCATATATTTT.

A single count supports this clone. This chain links TRBV7-8 with TRBJ2-5; D may be TRBD2 (6 bases). Germline CDR1 reads SGHVS; CDR2 reads FQNEAQ. This CDR3 comprises 17 residues. Trimming cost V 8 bases and J 2 bases, with 24 bases left between them. The CDR3 is CASGETRLGGWQETQYF. The CDR3 nucleotides are TGTGCCAGCGGGGAAACGAGACTAGGAGGTTGGCAAGAGACCCAGTACTTC.

The chain combines TRBV5-6 with TRBJ2-7; 9 bases match TRBD1. V trimming: 5 bases; J trimming: 5 bases; junction bases outside the gene matches: 11. The CDR3 covers 15 residues. Per germline, CDR1 SGHDT and CDR2 YYEEEE. The CDR3 here is CASRLSGTGLHEQYF. The CDR3 bases are TGTGCCAGCAGACTTTCCGGGACAGGGCTACACGAGCAGTACTTC.

The chain recombines TRBV19 with TRBJ1-3, with 8 nucleotides matching TRBD1. V gave up 4 bases and J gave up 4 bases; unmatched junction bases: 6. Per the germline V gene, CDR1 is LNHDA and CDR2 is SQIVND (reference sequence). The CDR3 spans 15 residues. The CDR3 nucleotides are TGTGCCAGTAGTAGACGACAGGGGACCGGAAACACCATATATTTT. It yields the protein CASSRRQGTGNTIYF. Looking up the rest from reference TRBV19 and TRBJ1-3 gives the full variable domain: DGGITQSPKYLFRKEGQNVTLSCEQNLNHDAMYWYRQDPGQGLRLIYYSQIVNDFQKGDIAEGYSVSREKKESFPLTVTSAQKNPTAFYLCASSRRQGTGNTIYFGEGSWLTVV.

The rearrangement joins TRBV7-2 to TRBJ1-2; no clear D. V lost 1 base and J 4 bases, leaving 10 bases between the germline ends. Germline V gene sequence: CDR1 SGHTA, CDR2 FQGNSA. This CDR3 comprises 14 residues. CDR3: CASSLGGLPYGYTF. CDR3 nucleotide sequence: TGTGCCAGCAGCTTAGGAGGGTTACCCTATGGCTACACCTTC. Together with reference TRBV7-2 and TRBJ1-2, the CDR3 gives the full variable domain: GAGVSQSPSNKVTEKGKDVELRCDPISGHTALYWYRQSLGQGLEFLIYFQGNSAPDKSGLPSDRFSAERTGGSVSTLTIQRTQQEDSAVYLCASSLGGLPYGYTFGSGTRLTVV.